This TCR beta chain was profiled in a study of T cells in Graves' hyperthyroidism and ophthalmopathy. About the study: Peripheral blood was collected at initial diagnosis, before any treatment.

Amplified TCR beta CDR3 regions derived from RNA transcripts. The study used the HTBI primer set for a first-round RT-PCR of the TCR CDR3. Using its own MiXCR run on the multiplex PCR reads, TCRdb lists one record per CDR3 protein. The profile shows some 690,000 distinct CDR3 sequences, roughly 17% of them singletons. Study results and caveats: Also found in blood were most expanded thyroid clonotypes above 0.001.

With 4 bases clipped from V and 7 bases from J, the junction kept 17 bases outside the gene matches. Per the germline V gene, CDR1 is MGHDK and CDR2 is SYGVNS. This CDR3 has 18 residues. Exclusions: uncontrolled infection, other autoimmune disease, pregnancy, lactation. This clonotype was recorded many times. The target antigen is unknown. The chain carries TRBV25-1 and TRBJ2-3, with 10 bases matching TRBD1. The material sequenced was blood. This TCR was recovered from a man in his fifties or sixties with Graves' hyperthyroidism. The CDR3, as DNA: TGTGCCAGCAGTGGAACGGGACAGGGGATTTTTTCCGGACATACGCAGTATTTT. Encoded protein: CASSGTGQGIFSGHTQYF.